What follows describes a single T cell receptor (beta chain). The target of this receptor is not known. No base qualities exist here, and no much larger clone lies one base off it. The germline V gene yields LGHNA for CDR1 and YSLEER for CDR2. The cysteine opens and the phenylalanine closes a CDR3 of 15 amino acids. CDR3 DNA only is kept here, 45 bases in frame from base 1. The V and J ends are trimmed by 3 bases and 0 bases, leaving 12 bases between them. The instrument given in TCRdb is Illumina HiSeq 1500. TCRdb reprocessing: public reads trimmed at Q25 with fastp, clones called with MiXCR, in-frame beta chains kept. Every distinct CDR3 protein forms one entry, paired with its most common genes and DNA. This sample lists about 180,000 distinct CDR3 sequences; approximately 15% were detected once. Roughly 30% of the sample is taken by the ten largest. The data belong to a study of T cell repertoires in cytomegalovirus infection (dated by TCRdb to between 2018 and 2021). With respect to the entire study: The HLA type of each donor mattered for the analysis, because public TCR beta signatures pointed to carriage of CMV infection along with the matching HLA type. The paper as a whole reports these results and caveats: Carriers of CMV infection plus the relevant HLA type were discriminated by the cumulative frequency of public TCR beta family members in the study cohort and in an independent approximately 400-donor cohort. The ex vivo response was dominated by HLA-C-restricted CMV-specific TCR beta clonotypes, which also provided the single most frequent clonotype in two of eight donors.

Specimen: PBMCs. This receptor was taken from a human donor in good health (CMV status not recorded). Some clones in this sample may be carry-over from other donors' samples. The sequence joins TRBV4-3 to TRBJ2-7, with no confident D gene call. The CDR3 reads CASSHDPRGSYEQYF. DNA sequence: TGCGCCAGCAGCCATGATCCCCGAGGCTCCTACGAGCAGTACTTC.